The rows below give T cell receptor beta chains drawn from one sample of a study of blood T cell repertoires in COVID-19. Using immunoSEQ multiplex PCR, the repertoire was profiled, and TCRdb retains in-frame clones only, with some absent. The data contain 200,000 to 250,000 clones, about 85% of them seen just once; the ten biggest clones take up roughly 10%. Sequenced material: PBMCs or T cells enriched from blood (not recorded which). The receptors stem from a man aged 25 to 40 who had recovered from COVID-19. Both conserved end residues are part of each CDR3. D genes are given only for firm matches. Clone size is shown for a subset of rows, as once, few, many or a class of expanded clone.

clone size: -
D gene: -
J gene: TRBJ1-5
CDR3 length: 14
V gene: TRBV15
CDR3 protein: CATGLGRGNQPQHF
CDR3 DNA: TGTGCCACCGGGTTAGGGAGGGGCAATCAGCCCCAGCATTTT

clone size: -
D gene: -
J gene: TRBJ1-1
CDR3 length: 12
V gene: TRBV3-1/TRBV3-2
CDR3 protein: CASSPRDTEAFF
CDR3 DNA: TGTGCCAGCAGCCCCCGAGACACTGAAGCTTTCTTT

clone size: -
D gene: -
J gene: TRBJ1-1
CDR3 length: 14
V gene: TRBV2
CDR3 protein: CASSEARGPTEAFF
CDR3 DNA: TGTGCCAGCAGTGAAGCGCGGGGACCCACTGAAGCTTTCTTT

clone size: -
D gene: TRBD2
J gene: TRBJ2-5
CDR3 length: 16
V gene: TRBV7-8
CDR3 protein: CASSLNLAGVQETQYF
CDR3 DNA: TGTGCCAGCAGCTTGAATCTAGCGGGGGTGCAAGAGACCCAGTACTTC

clone size: many
D gene: -
J gene: TRBJ1-1
CDR3 length: 16
V gene: TRBV5-4
CDR3 protein: CASSADLAVREIEAFF
CDR3 DNA: TGTGCCAGCAGCGCAGACCTAGCCGTGAGGGAGATTGAAGCTTTCTTT

clone size: -
D gene: -
J gene: TRBJ1-2
CDR3 length: 13
V gene: TRBV6-5
CDR3 protein: CASNGQSNYGYTF
CDR3 DNA: TGTGCCAGCAACGGACAATCTAACTATGGCTACACCTTC

clone size: -
D gene: -
J gene: TRBJ2-3
CDR3 length: 15
V gene: TRBV30
CDR3 protein: CAWSAPREGTDTQYF
CDR3 DNA: TGTGCCTGGAGCGCGCCTAGGGAGGGCACAGATACGCAGTATTTT

clone size: -
D gene: -
J gene: TRBJ2-7
CDR3 length: 13
V gene: TRBV7-9
CDR3 protein: CASSPSSVHEQYF
CDR3 DNA: TGTGCCAGCAGCCCCTCTAGCGTCCACGAGCAGTACTTC

clone size: -
D gene: -
J gene: TRBJ2-5
CDR3 length: 13
V gene: TRBV7-9
CDR3 protein: CASSLRVGETQYF
CDR3 DNA: TGTGCCAGCAGCTTACGGGTTGGGGAGACCCAGTACTTC

clone size: -
D gene: TRBD1
J gene: TRBJ1-1
CDR3 length: 14
V gene: TRBV7-2
CDR3 protein: CASSISGTAKVAFF
CDR3 DNA: TGTGCCAGCAGCATCTCCGGGACAGCCAAGGTGGCTTTCTTT

clone size: -
D gene: -
J gene: TRBJ2-3
CDR3 length: 15
V gene: TRBV28
CDR3 protein: CASSLEAGSTYVQYF
CDR3 DNA: TGTGCCAGCAGTTTAGAGGCGGGGAGTACATACGTGCAGTATTTT

clone size: -
D gene: TRBD1
J gene: TRBJ2-7
CDR3 length: 15
V gene: TRBV19
CDR3 protein: CASSSWDRGTYEQYF
CDR3 DNA: TGTGCCAGTAGTAGCTGGGACAGGGGGACCTACGAGCAGTACTTC

clone size: -
D gene: TRBD1
J gene: TRBJ2-2
CDR3 length: 16
V gene: TRBV3-1/TRBV3-2
CDR3 protein: CASSHPRTGRTGELFF
CDR3 DNA: TGTGCCAGCAGCCATCCAAGGACAGGGCGCACCGGGGAGCTGTTTTTT

clone size: -
D gene: -
J gene: TRBJ1-2
CDR3 length: 15
V gene: TRBV21-1
CDR3 protein: CASSSRQTASYGYTF
CDR3 DNA: TGTGCCAGCAGCTCCCGGCAGACAGCTAGCTATGGCTACACCTTC

clone size: -
D gene: -
J gene: TRBJ2-5
CDR3 length: 14
V gene: TRBV19
CDR3 protein: CASSIGTGKETQYF
CDR3 DNA: TGTGCCAGTAGTATAGGAACAGGGAAAGAGACCCAGTACTTC

clone size: -
D gene: TRBD1
J gene: TRBJ1-5
CDR3 length: 14
V gene: TRBV28
CDR3 protein: CASSLGQGGQPQHF
CDR3 DNA: TGTGCCAGCAGTCTCGGACAGGGTGGGCAGCCCCAGCATTTT

clone size: once
D gene: TRBD2
J gene: TRBJ2-7
CDR3 length: 15
V gene: TRBV28
CDR3 protein: CASEKLAGSPYEQYF
CDR3 DNA: TGTGCCAGCGAGAAACTAGCGGGATCTCCCTACGAGCAGTACTTC

clone size: -
D gene: TRBD2
J gene: TRBJ2-1
CDR3 length: 15
V gene: TRBV19
CDR3 protein: CASSSRGGAGPEQFF
CDR3 DNA: TGTGCCAGTAGTTCCCGCGGGGGGGCGGGTCCTGAGCAGTTCTTC

clone size: once
D gene: -
J gene: TRBJ2-3
CDR3 length: 14
V gene: TRBV27
CDR3 protein: CASTGSPDWDTQYF
CDR3 DNA: TGTGCCAGCACAGGGTCGCCAGACTGGGATACGCAGTATTTT

clone size: -
D gene: -
J gene: TRBJ1-6
CDR3 length: 12
V gene: TRBV30
CDR3 protein: CAWSVTGSPLHF
CDR3 DNA: TGTGCCTGGAGTGTCACGGGTTCACCCCTCCACTTT

clone size: -
D gene: -
J gene: TRBJ1-1
CDR3 length: 14
V gene: TRBV6-2/TRBV6-3
CDR3 protein: CASSYGGSNTEAFF
CDR3 DNA: TGTGCCAGCAGTTATGGCGGTTCGAACACTGAAGCTTTCTTT

clone size: -
D gene: -
J gene: TRBJ1-2
CDR3 length: 14
V gene: TRBV5-1
CDR3 protein: CASSLTRGQDGYTF
CDR3 DNA: TGCGCCAGCAGCTTGACGCGGGGGCAAGATGGCTACACCTTC

clone size: -
D gene: -
J gene: TRBJ1-6
CDR3 length: 14
V gene: TRBV20-1
CDR3 protein: CSASSAGYNSPLHF
CDR3 DNA: TGCAGTGCTAGTTCGGCAGGCTATAATTCACCCCTCCACTTT

clone size: -
D gene: -
J gene: TRBJ1-2
CDR3 length: 13
V gene: TRBV28
CDR3 protein: CASSSMTENGYTF
CDR3 DNA: TGTGCCAGCAGTTCAATGACAGAGAATGGCTACACCTTC

clone size: -
D gene: -
J gene: TRBJ2-1
CDR3 length: 12
V gene: TRBV27
CDR3 protein: CASSSGINEQFF
CDR3 DNA: TGTGCCAGCAGTTCGGGAATCAATGAGCAGTTCTTC

clone size: -
D gene: -
J gene: TRBJ2-7
CDR3 length: 13
V gene: TRBV6-5
CDR3 protein: CASRMTGEGEQYF
CDR3 DNA: TGTGCCAGCAGGATGACAGGGGAGGGGGAGCAGTACTTC

clone size: -
D gene: -
J gene: TRBJ1-5
CDR3 length: 12
V gene: TRBV19
CDR3 protein: CASSIISQPQHF
CDR3 DNA: TGTGCCAGTAGTATAATTTCGCAGCCCCAGCATTTT

clone size: -
D gene: -
J gene: TRBJ1-4
CDR3 length: 14
V gene: TRBV13
CDR3 protein: CASSLGGTNEKLFF
CDR3 DNA: TGTGCCAGCAGCTTGGGGGGGACTAATGAAAAACTGTTTTTT

clone size: -
D gene: TRBD1
J gene: TRBJ1-1
CDR3 length: 12
V gene: TRBV19
CDR3 protein: CARAWDRMEAFF
CDR3 DNA: TGTGCCAGGGCCTGGGACAGGATGGAAGCTTTCTTT

clone size: -
D gene: -
J gene: TRBJ1-5
CDR3 length: 14
V gene: TRBV2
CDR3 protein: CASRENYSNQPQHF
CDR3 DNA: TGTGCCAGCAGGGAAAATTATAGCAATCAGCCCCAGCATTTT

clone size: -
D gene: TRBD1
J gene: TRBJ1-1
CDR3 length: 16
V gene: TRBV3-1/TRBV3-2
CDR3 protein: CASSAVSGQGNTEAFF
CDR3 DNA: TGTGCCAGCAGCGCAGTGTCAGGACAGGGGAACACTGAAGCTTTCTTT

clone size: -
D gene: TRBD2
J gene: TRBJ2-2
CDR3 length: 14
V gene: TRBV6-5
CDR3 protein: CASSRLAGTGELFF
CDR3 DNA: TGTGCCAGCAGTCGACTAGCGGGCACCGGGGAGCTGTTTTTT

clone size: many
D gene: -
J gene: TRBJ2-2
CDR3 length: 15
V gene: TRBV4-1
CDR3 protein: CASSQDRGRVGELFF
CDR3 DNA: TGCGCCAGCAGCCAAGATCGAGGCAGGGTTGGGGAGCTGTTTTTT

clone size: -
D gene: TRBD1
J gene: TRBJ2-1
CDR3 length: 14
V gene: TRBV27
CDR3 protein: CASSIGQGYGEQFF
CDR3 DNA: TGTGCCAGCAGTATCGGACAGGGTTATGGTGAGCAGTTCTTC

clone size: -
D gene: -
J gene: TRBJ2-1
CDR3 length: 16
V gene: TRBV21-1
CDR3 protein: CASSNVLTSGDVGQFF
CDR3 DNA: TGTGCCAGCAGCAACGTTCTTACTAGCGGGGACGTTGGGCAGTTCTTC

clone size: -
D gene: -
J gene: TRBJ2-4
CDR3 length: 13
V gene: TRBV19
CDR3 protein: CASRSGGQNIQYF
CDR3 DNA: TGTGCCAGTAGAAGTGGAGGGCAAAACATTCAGTACTTC

clone size: -
D gene: -
J gene: TRBJ1-6
CDR3 length: 14
V gene: TRBV3-1/TRBV3-2
CDR3 protein: CASSQVKTGSPLHF
CDR3 DNA: TGTGCCAGCAGCCAAGTGAAAACGGGTTCACCCCTCCACTTT

clone size: once
D gene: TRBD1
J gene: TRBJ1-1
CDR3 length: 14
V gene: TRBV20-1
CDR3 protein: CSASIIRGRTEAFF
CDR3 DNA: TGCAGTGCCAGTATAATCAGGGGGCGAACTGAAGCTTTCTTT

clone size: -
D gene: -
J gene: TRBJ1-4
CDR3 length: 15
V gene: TRBV9
CDR3 protein: CASSVEGYANEKLFF
CDR3 DNA: TGTGCCAGCAGCGTAGAGGGGTACGCTAATGAAAAACTGTTTTTT

clone size: -
D gene: -
J gene: TRBJ1-2
CDR3 length: 13
V gene: TRBV12-3/TRBV12-4
CDR3 protein: CASSWGVSYGYTF
CDR3 DNA: TGTGCCAGCAGTTGGGGGGTGTCCTATGGCTACACCTTC

clone size: -
D gene: -
J gene: TRBJ1-6
CDR3 length: 12
V gene: TRBV28
CDR3 protein: CASSRGGSPLHF
CDR3 DNA: TGTGCCAGCAGCCGCGGTGGTTCACCCCTCCACTTT

clone size: -
D gene: -
J gene: TRBJ1-4
CDR3 length: 13
V gene: TRBV9
CDR3 protein: CASNSPGGEKLFF
CDR3 DNA: TGTGCCAGCAACTCTCCCGGGGGGGAAAAACTGTTTTTT